These 3 T cell receptor beta chains were sequenced from one sample in a study of CD8 T cells in ankylosing spondylitis. Findings of the study overall: The study identified a TCR beta motif of fewer than 10 highly homologous variants that appeared characteristic of ankylosing spondylitis blood.

The antigens of these receptors remain unknown. TCRdb redid the calling of the 5' RACE reads with MiXCR, one entry per CDR3 protein. This table has over 450,000 distinct CDR3 sequences, more than 9.5% appearing once. Sequences were obtained from blood, either unsorted or a sorted T cell fraction (not recorded which). Receptors originate from a male donor with ankylosing spondylitis.

The chain recombines TRBV3-1 with TRBJ2-1; D call uncertain. The V gene lost 7 bases and the J gene lost 0 bases, with 22 bases spanning the gap. Germline V CDR1 and CDR2: LGHDT, YNNKEL (reference sequence). The CDR3 loop spans 18 amino acids. CDR3 amino acids: CASTAEVSVPSSYNEQFF. The CDR3 DNA reads as TGTGCCAGCACGGCGGAAGTCTCGGTCCCTTCCTCCTACAATGAGCAGTTCTTC.

This clonotype was detected ten times or more. The chain's CDR3 is CSVEGVLAGSRDNEQFF. CDR3 DNA: TGCAGCGTTGAAGGTGTACTAGCGGGCTCCCGTGACAATGAGCAGTTCTTC. V gene TRBV29-1 combines with J gene TRBJ2-1, with TRBD2 matching over 9 bases. This CDR3 contains 17 residues. Germline values: CDR1 SQVTM, CDR2 ANQGSEA. V lost 1 base to trimming and J lost 5 bases; unmatched junction nucleotides: 12.

The CDR3 protein is CASSLNHGGQNTEAFF. The CDR3 nucleotides read TGCGCCAGCAGCTTAAATCACGGGGGCCAGAACACTGAAGCTTTCTTT. V gene TRBV5-1 combines with J gene TRBJ1-1; D is perhaps TRBD1 (6 bases). Germline CDR1 and CDR2: SGHRS and YFSETQ. V lost 2 bases to trimming and J lost 1 base, with 15 bases between them. The length of the CDR3 is 16 residues.